The present TCR beta chain was sequenced within a study of T-cell memory formation after mild COVID-19. TCRdb used MiXCR to reprocess the 5' RACE reads, holding one entry per CDR3 protein. The sample has fewer than 250,000 distinct CDR3 sequences, approximately 30% seen once. The source is an adult woman who had mild COVID-19 (a few samples of this study predate the infection). Cell type and time point are not known. The source material was PBMCs or a T cell subset sorted from them (not recorded which).

The CDR3 region has the DNA TGTGCCAGTAGTAGGCAACAGGGTGGGAATGAAAAACTGTTTTTT. Translation gives CASSRQQGGNEKLFF. The chain has TRBV19 and TRBJ1-4, with a tentative D call TRBD1 (6 bases). V was trimmed by 4 bases and J by 5 bases, leaving 14 bases between them. Per the germline V gene, CDR1 is LNHDA and CDR2 is SQIVND (reference sequence). This CDR3 region has 15 residues.